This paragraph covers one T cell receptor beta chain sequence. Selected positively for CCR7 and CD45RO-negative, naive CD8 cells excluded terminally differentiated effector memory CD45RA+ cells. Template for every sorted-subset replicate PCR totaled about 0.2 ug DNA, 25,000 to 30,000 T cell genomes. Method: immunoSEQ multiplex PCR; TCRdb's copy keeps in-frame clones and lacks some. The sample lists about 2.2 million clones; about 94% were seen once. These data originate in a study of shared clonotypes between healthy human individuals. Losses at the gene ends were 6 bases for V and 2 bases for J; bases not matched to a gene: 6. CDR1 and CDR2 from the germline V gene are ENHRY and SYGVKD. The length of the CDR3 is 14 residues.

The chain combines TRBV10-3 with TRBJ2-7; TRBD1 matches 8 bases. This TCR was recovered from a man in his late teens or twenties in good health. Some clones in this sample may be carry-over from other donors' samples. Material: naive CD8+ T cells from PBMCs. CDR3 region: CAISHGQGTYEQYF. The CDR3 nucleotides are TGTGCCATCAGCCACGGACAGGGTACCTACGAGCAGTACTTC.